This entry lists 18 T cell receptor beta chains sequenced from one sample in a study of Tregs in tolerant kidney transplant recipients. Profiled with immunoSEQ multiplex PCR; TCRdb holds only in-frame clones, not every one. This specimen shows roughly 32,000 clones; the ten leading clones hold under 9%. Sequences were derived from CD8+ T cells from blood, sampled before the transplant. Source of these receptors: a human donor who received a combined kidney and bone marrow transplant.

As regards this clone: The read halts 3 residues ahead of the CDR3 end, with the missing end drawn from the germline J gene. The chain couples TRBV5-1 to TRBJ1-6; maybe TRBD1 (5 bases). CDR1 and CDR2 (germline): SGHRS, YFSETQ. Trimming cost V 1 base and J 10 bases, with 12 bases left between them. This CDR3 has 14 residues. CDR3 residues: CASSLWGLGSPLHF. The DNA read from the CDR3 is TGCGCCAGCAGCTTGTGGGGCCTGGGATCACCC.

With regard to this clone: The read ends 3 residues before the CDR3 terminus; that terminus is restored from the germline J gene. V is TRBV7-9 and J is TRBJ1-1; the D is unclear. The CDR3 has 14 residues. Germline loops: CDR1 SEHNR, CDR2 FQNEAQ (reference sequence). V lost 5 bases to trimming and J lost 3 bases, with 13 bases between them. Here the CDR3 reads CASSTDKTYTEAFF. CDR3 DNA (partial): TGTGCCAGCAGCACCGACAAGACGTACACTGAA. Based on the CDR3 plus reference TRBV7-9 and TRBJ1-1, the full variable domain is DTGVSQNPRHKITKRGQNVTFRCDPISEHNRLYWYRQTLGQGPEFLTYFQNEAQLEKSRLLSDRFSAERPKGSFSTLEIQRTEQGDSAMYLCASSTDKTYTEAFFGQGTRLTVV.

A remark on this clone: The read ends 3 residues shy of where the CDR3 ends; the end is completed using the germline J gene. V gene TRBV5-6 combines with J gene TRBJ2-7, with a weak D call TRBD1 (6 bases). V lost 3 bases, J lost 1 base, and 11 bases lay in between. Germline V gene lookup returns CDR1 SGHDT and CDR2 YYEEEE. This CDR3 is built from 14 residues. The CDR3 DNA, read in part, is TGTGCCAGCAGCTGGAGGACAGAGTCCTACGAG. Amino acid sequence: CASSWRTESYE. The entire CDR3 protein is CASSWRTESYEQYF.

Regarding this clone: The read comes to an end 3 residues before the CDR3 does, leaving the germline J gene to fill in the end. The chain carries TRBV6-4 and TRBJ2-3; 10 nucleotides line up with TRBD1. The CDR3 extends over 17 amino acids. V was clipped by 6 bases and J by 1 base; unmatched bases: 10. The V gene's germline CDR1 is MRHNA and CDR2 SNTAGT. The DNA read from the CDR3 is TGTGCCAGCAGCGACCTACCGACAGGGGGCGGCACAGATACG. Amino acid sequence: CASSDLPTGGGTDT. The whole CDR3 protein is CASSDLPTGGGTDTQYF.

CDR3 loop: CSATELAWITEQYF. The CDR3 bases that were read are TGCAGTGCTACCGAACTAGCCTGGATAACCGAG. The chain carries TRBV20-1 and TRBJ2-7, with D possibly TRBD2 on 6 matching bases. The CDR3 end is not reached by the read, which stops 3 residues before it; the germline J gene fills it in. This CDR3 spans 14 amino acids. V was cut by 4 bases and J by 6 bases, with 19 bases left in between. The V gene's germline CDR1 is DFQATT and CDR2 SNEGSKA (reference sequence).

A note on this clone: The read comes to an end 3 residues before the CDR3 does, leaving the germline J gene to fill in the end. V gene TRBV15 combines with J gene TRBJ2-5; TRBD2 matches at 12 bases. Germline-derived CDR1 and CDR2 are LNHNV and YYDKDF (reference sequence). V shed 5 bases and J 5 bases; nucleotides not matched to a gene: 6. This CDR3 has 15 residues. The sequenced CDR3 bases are TGTGCCACCAGCGTCACTAGCGGGGGGCGGGAGACC. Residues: CATSVTSGGRET. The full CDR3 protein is CATSVTSGGRETQYF.

The CDR3 loop reads CASSTIAGGLNEQFF. CDR3 bases read: TGTGCCAGTAGTACGATAGCGGGAGGCCTGAATGAG. The rearrangement uses TRBV19 and TRBJ2-1, with 10 bases matching TRBD2. The CDR3 end lies 3 residues beyond the end of the read and is filled in from the germline J gene. Unmatched junction bases numbered 7, after V lost 4 bases and J lost 7 bases. The CDR3 length is 15 residues. Germline loops: CDR1 LNHDA, CDR2 SQIVND (reference sequence).

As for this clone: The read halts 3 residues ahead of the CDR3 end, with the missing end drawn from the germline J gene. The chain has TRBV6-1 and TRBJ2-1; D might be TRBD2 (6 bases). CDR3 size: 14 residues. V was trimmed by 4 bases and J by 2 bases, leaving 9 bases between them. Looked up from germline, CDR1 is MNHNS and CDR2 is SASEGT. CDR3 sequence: CASSGGLTYNEQFF. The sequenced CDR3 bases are TGTGCCAGCAGTGGGGGACTGACCTACAATGAG.

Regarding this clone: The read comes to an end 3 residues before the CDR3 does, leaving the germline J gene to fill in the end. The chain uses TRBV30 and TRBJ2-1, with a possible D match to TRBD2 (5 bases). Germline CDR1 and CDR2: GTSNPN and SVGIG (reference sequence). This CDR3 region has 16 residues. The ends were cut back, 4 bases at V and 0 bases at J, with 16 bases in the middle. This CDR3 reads CAWMGLSGISYNEQFF. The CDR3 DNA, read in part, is TGTGCCTGGATGGGCTTAAGCGGTATCTCCTACAATGAG.

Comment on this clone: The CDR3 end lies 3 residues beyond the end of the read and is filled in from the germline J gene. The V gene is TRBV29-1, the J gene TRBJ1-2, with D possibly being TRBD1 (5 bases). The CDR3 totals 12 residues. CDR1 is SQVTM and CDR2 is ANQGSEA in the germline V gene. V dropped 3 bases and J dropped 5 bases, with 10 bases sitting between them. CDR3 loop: CSVEGGTYGYTF. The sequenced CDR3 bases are TGCAGCGTTGAGGGAGGGACTTATGGC.

The CDR3 DNA, read in part, is TGTGCCAGCAGCTGGGGACAGGGGGGCTCCGAG. It specifies CASSWGQGGSE. The whole CDR3 sequence reads CASSWGQGGSEQYF. The rearrangement uses TRBV7-9 and TRBJ2-7; 11 bases line up with TRBD1. The read ends 3 residues before the CDR3 terminus; that terminus is restored from the germline J gene. Unmatched junction bases numbered 5, after V lost 4 bases and J lost 6 bases. This CDR3 contains 14 residues. Germline V gene lookup returns CDR1 SEHNR and CDR2 FQNEAQ (reference sequence).

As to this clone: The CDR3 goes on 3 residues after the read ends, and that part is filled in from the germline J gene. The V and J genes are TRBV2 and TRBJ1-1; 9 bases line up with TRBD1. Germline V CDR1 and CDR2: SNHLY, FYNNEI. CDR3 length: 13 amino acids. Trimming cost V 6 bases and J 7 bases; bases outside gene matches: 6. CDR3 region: CASSGQGRNEAFF. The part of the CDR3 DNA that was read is TGTGCCAGCAGCGGACAGGGGAGGAATGAA. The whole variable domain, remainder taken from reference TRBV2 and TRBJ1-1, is EPEVTQTPSHQVTQMGQEVILRCVPISNHLYFYWYRQILGQKVEFLVSFYNNEISEKSEIFDDQFSVERPDGSNFTLKIRSTKLEDSAMYFCASSGQGRNEAFFGQGTRLTVV.

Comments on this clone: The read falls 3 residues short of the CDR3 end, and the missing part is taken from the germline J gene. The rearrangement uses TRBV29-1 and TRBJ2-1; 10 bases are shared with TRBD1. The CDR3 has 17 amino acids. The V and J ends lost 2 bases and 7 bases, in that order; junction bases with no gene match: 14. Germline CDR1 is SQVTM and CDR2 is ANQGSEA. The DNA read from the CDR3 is TGCAGCGTTGAAACGGGACAGGGGCTGTCTGGGGTGAATGAG. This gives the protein CSVETGQGLSGVNE. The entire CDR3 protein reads CSVETGQGLSGVNEQFF.

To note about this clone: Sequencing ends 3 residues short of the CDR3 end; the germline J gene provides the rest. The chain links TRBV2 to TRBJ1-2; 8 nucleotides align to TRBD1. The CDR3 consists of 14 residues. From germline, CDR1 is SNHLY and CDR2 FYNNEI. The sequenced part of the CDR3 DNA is TGTGCCAGCGATCCGGGACAGGAAATTACGGGC. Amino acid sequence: CASDPGQEITG. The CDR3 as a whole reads CASDPGQEITGYTF.

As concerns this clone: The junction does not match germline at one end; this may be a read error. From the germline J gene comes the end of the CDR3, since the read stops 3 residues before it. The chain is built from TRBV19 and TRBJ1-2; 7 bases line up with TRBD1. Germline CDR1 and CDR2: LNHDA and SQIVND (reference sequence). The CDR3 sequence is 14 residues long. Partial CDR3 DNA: TGTGCCAGTAGTTTAGAGGACAGGCTCTATGGC. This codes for CASSLEDRLYG. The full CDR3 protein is CASSLEDRLYGYTF.

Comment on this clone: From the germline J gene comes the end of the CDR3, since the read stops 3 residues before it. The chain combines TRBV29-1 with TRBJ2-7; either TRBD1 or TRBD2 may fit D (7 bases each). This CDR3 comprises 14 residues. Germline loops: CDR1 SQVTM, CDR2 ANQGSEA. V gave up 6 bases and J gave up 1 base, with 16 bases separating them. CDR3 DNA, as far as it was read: TGCAGCGTCCAGGGGGGAGGGCGGTCCTACGAG. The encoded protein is CSVQGGGRSYE. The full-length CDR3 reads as CSVQGGGRSYEQYF.

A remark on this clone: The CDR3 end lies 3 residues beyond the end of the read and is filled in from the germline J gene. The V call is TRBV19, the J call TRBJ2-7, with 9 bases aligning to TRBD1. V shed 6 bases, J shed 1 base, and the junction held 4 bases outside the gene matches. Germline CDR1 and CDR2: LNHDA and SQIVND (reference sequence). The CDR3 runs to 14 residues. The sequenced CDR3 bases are TGTGCCAGTAGCTTCGGGACAGGGTCCTACGAG. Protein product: CASSFGTGSYE. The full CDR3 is CASSFGTGSYEQYF.

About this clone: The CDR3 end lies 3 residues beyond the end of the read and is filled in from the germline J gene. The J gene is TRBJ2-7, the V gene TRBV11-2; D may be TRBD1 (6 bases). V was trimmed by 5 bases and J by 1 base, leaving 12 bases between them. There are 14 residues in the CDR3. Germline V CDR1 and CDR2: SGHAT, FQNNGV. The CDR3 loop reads CASSVAGASYEQYF. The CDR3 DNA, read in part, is TGTGCCAGCAGCGTCGCAGGGGCTTCCTACGAG. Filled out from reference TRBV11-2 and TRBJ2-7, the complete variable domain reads EAGVAQSPRYKIIEKRQSVAFWCNPISGHATLYWYQQILGQGPKLLIQFQNNGVVDDSQLPKDRFSAERLKGVDSTLKIQPAKLEDSAVYLCASSVAGASYEQYFGPGTRLTVT.